What follows is one TCR beta chain and its context. This clonotype is characterized as hyperexpanded (1% or more). Its antigen target is currently unknown. One base away there is no much larger clone; base qualities are not given. Patients who received neoadjuvant chemotherapy or who lacked clinical information were excluded from enrollment. The TCR-sequenced cases shown were male, and subtotal esophagectomy with 2- or 3-field lymphadenectomy was performed in the TCR-sequenced cases shown. RNA was extracted from bulk tumor tissue sections with a Qiagen AllPrep kit, without T-cell sorting. Small sections of surgically resected tumor tissue were stored in RNAlater reagent at -80°C until RNA extraction. This specimen comes from a study of esophageal squamous cell carcinoma tumors (dated by TCRdb to about 2021). Describing the broader study: Patients were split into immuno relation high and low groups by principal component analysis with K-means clustering of immunohistochemical T-cell and checkpoint marker values. The roughly ten cases yielded 1,671,742 total TCRalpha reads and over a million total TCRbeta reads, of which about 32,000 and 35,000, respectively, were unique. The study was designed to assess TCR repertoire diversity and shared TCR repertoires of T cells within the tumor environment of esophageal squamous cell carcinoma. In Japan, roughly 53 patients with esophageal squamous cell carcinoma who were treated surgically made up the wider cohort, which included some 20 high and approximately 30 low immuno relation cases. TCR sequencing covered some ten patients: five randomly selected high immuno relation cases and five background-matched low immuno relation cases. Paper-wide results and their limitations: Because TCRalphabeta repertoire variation was large, shared V|J recombination candidates may have been selected by chance. Under 30 TRAV|TRAJ and approximately 24 TRBV|TRBJ combinations appeared shared among high immuno relation cases, including TRAV13-1|TRAJ22 and TRBV7-9|TRBJ2-7. TCRalpha and TCRbeta chains were sequenced separately, so chain pairing and recognized antigens remained unknown. The high and low immuno relation groups did not differ in total TCR repertoire counts, but the high immuno relation group had more significant repertoire counts. Of the 10 or so cases, a few showed one dominant TCRalpha VJ recombination along with apparently reduced TCRalpha diversity. Only a few cases were included in the TCR repertoire analysis, and no investigation at the CDR3 clonotype level was performed.

The receptor library was made with 5' RACE. The PCR step used KAPA HiFi along with constant-region primers for TCRalpha or TCRbeta and a P20EA primer, and a nested second PCR with CA2 or CB2 followed. Amplification of TCR genes was performed by unbiased adaptor ligation RT-PCR, in which reverse transcription was carried out with Superscript III and a polyT18-containing BSL-18E primer. Once second-strand synthesis and blunting were done, the P10EA/P20EA adaptor was ligated onto the 5' end of the cDNA, and NotI digestion came next. For both the first and second PCRs, 15 to 20 cycles of 98 degrees C for 20 s, 65 degrees C for 30 s and 72 degrees C for 1 min were run. Amplicons were indexed with the Nextera XT Index kit v2 Set A, pooled equimolarly and quantified on a Qubit 2.0 Fluorometer. For sequencing, the Illumina MiSeq platform generated 2x300 bp paired-end reads. The original methods were these. Using Repertoire Genesis software ver.1.0, reads were assigned to V and J genes based on the highest identity to IMGT reference sequences. CDR3 was defined as the region from Cys104 to Phe118 plus Gly119 and was translated, and unique sequence reads were defined by distinct V, J and CDR3 amino acids. Shared V|J combinations were selected when significance was reached in both a Fisher's exact test in edgeR and a Mann Whitney U test. Repertoire dissimilarity index was computed with the R rdi package after removing singletons and bootstrapping 500 repertoire combinations. The raw public reads went through TCRdb reprocessing: fastp at Q25, MiXCR clone calling, in-frame beta chains kept. Identical CDR3 protein sequences are pooled into one entry, listed with their most common genes and DNA. TCRdb, rather than the study authors, made the V and J calls. This sample's table lists some 74 distinct CDR3 sequences.

Looking up the germline V gene yields CDR1 SQVTM and CDR2 ANQGSEA. Relative to germline, V is missing 5 bases and J is missing 8 bases, with 4 bases of the junction outside any gene match. The CDR3 has 11 amino acids, counting the end cysteine and phenylalanine. The only DNA kept is the CDR3, 33 bases in frame from the first base. The V gene is TRBV29-1 and the J gene is TRBJ1-2; 8 bases in between match TRBD1. The specimen sequenced was tumor tissue. This sequence originates from a man aged 45-79 years with esophageal squamous cell carcinoma. CDR3 reads: CSVTQGDGYTF. The nucleotide sequence is given as TGCAGCGTTACACAGGGGGACGGCTACACCTTC.